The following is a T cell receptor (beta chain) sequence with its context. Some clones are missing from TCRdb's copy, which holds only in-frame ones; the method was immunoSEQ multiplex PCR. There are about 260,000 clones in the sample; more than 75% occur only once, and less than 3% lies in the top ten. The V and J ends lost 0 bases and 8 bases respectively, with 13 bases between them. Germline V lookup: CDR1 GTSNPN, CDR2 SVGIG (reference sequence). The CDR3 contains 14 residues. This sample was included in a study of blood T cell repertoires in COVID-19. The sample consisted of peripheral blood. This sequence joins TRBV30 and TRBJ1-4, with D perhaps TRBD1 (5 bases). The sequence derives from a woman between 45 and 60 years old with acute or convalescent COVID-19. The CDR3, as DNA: TGTGCCTGGAGTGTACGGGGGTCTGGGGAAAAACTGTTTTTT. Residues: CAWSVRGSGEKLFF. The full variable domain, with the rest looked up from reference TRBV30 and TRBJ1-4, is SQTIHQWPATLVQPVGSPLSLECTVEGTSNPNLYWYRQAAGRGLQLLFYSVGIGQISSEVPQNLSASRPQDRQFILSSKKLLLSDSGFYLCAWSVRGSGEKLFFGSGTQLSVL.